The 27 T cell receptor beta chains in this list originate from one sample, sequenced in a study of cytomegalovirus exposure and HLA in healthy donors. With 60 Vbeta and 13 Jbeta primers, the PCR was carried out. TCRdb's copy holds only in-frame clones and misses some; the assay was immunoSEQ multiplex PCR. The table for this sample gives around 26,000 clones. The sample comprised PBMCs. These receptor sequences come from a male donor in good health and CMV-seropositive.

The chain has TRBV7-9 and TRBJ1-1; TRBD1 is a possible D gene (6 bases). CDR1 and CDR2 (germline): SEHNR, FQNEAQ (reference sequence). The CDR3 has 15 amino acids. The V end was cut by 1 base, the J end by 4 bases, with 13 bases between. Here the CDR3 reads CASSLVQGLGTEAFF. Written as DNA, the CDR3 is TGTGCCAGCAGCTTAGTACAGGGCTTGGGCACTGAAGCTTTCTTT.

The chain carries TRBV15 and TRBJ1-2, with 8 positions matching TRBD1. Germline V lookup: CDR1 LNHNV, CDR2 YYDKDF (reference sequence). This CDR3 has 16 residues. V was clipped by 5 bases and J by 6 bases; unmatched bases: 14. Here the CDR3 DNA reads TGTGCCACCAGCCGCAGGGGGCCAAAGTCTTCGAATGGCTACACCTTC. Amino acid sequence: CATSRRGPKSSNGYTF.

V usage is TRBV9 and J usage is TRBJ1-2; a weak D match, TRBD1 (6 bases). The CDR3 consists of 14 residues. The V gene's germline CDR1 is SGDLS and CDR2 YYNGEE. Trimming took off 3 bases at V and 1 base at J, with 10 bases between the two ends. In DNA form, the CDR3 reads TGTGCCAGCAGCGCCCAACAGGGTAACTATGGCTACACCTTC. Translating gives CASSAQQGNYGYTF. The full variable domain, completed using reference TRBV9 and TRBJ1-2, is DSGVTQTPKHLITATGQRVTLRCSPRSGDLSVYWYQQSLDQGLQFLIQYYNGEERAKGNILERFSAQQFPDLHSELNLSSLELGDSALYFCASSAQQGNYGYTFGSGTRLTVV.

On this clone: A junction end diverges from the germline sequence, so it may reflect a read error. This chain connects TRBV9 to TRBJ2-1, with D possibly matching TRBD2 (5 bases). The CDR3 sequence is 16 residues long. Germline V gene lookup returns CDR1 SGDLS and CDR2 YYNGEE. This CDR3 reads CASSVGIGNSDNEQFF. The DNA of the CDR3 is TGTGCCAGCAGCGTAGGTATCGGGAACTCCGACAATGAGCAGTTCTTC.

V and J are TRBV6-1 and TRBJ1-4, with D maybe TRBD1 (5 bases). V lost 6 bases and J lost 7, with 9 bases in between. The germline V gene has CDR1 MNHNS and CDR2 SASEGT. This CDR3 is built from 12 residues. The CDR3 sequence is CASRGLSEKLFF. The CDR3 nucleotides are TGTGCCAGCAGGGGGCTCAGTGAAAAACTGTTTTTT.

This chain connects TRBV7-6 to TRBJ2-3, with D maybe TRBD1 (6 bases). Germline V gene data show CDR1 as SGHVS and CDR2 as FNYEAQ. This CDR3 contains 16 residues. Deletions cut 5 bases from V and 2 bases from J, with 17 bases between. CDR3 sequence (DNA): TGTGCCAGCAGCCCCAGACAGGCCCTTACCACAGATACGCAGTATTTT. This encodes CASSPRQALTTDTQYF.

V is TRBV30 and J is TRBJ2-7; 9 positions match TRBD2. With 8 bases clipped from V and 0 bases from J, the junction kept 5 bases outside the gene matches. There are 13 residues in the CDR3. Germline V CDR1 and CDR2: GTSNPN, SVGIG (reference sequence). CDR3 loop: CAQDSGSSYEQYF. Here the CDR3 DNA reads TGTGCCCAAGATAGCGGGAGCTCCTACGAGCAGTACTTC.

The CDR3 region is CASSYSYSPGRGGYTF. As DNA, the CDR3 is TGTGCCAGCAGTTACTCGTATTCCCCGGGGAGGGGTGGCTACACCTTC. This chain connects TRBV6-6 to TRBJ1-2; perhaps TRBD1 as D (5 bases). From germline, CDR1 is MNHNY and CDR2 SVGAGI (reference sequence). The CDR3 length is 16 residues. Deletions cut 0 bases from V and 7 bases from J, with 18 bases between.

The V gene is TRBV6-5, the J gene TRBJ1-1; D is unresolved. The CDR3 extends over 13 amino acids. The germline V and J ends were trimmed by 7 bases and 8 bases, with 17 bases remaining between them. CDR1 and CDR2 from the germline V gene are MNHEY and SVGAGI. CDR3 DNA: TGTGCCAGCATCCCCGACGGCGGTTGGGAAGCTTTCTTT. It is translated as CASIPDGGWEAFF.

The chain carries TRBV29-1 and TRBJ2-1; TRBD2 agrees at 12 bases. CDR1 and CDR2 from the germline V gene are SQVTM and ANQGSEA. Unmatched junction bases numbered 13, after V lost 5 bases and J lost 5 bases. The CDR3 loop spans 17 amino acids. CDR3 nucleotide sequence: TGCAGCGTTTTTCCGACTAGCGGGAGTTTAACCGACAATGAGCAGTTCTTC. It codes for CSVFPTSGSLTDNEQFF.

The rearrangement uses TRBV9 and TRBJ1-2; D is unresolved. Per germline, CDR1 SGDLS and CDR2 YYNGEE. The CDR3 sequence is 16 residues long. V lost 3 bases to trimming and J lost 0 bases, with 15 bases between them. CDR3 sequence (DNA): TGTGCCAGCAGCGGGTCTGGAGGCCATCCTAACTATGGCTACACCTTC. This codes for CASSGSGGHPNYGYTF.

This chain joins TRBV28 and TRBJ1-5; D possibly corresponds to TRBD1 (5 bases). This CDR3 comprises 15 residues. CDR1 is MDHEN, CDR2 SYDVKM, per germline. V was clipped by 2 bases and J by 2 bases, with 10 bases between them. CDR3 in DNA: TGTGCCAGCAGTTTACTAGGGGCTGGCAATCAGCCCCAGCATTTT. Its protein product is CASSLLGAGNQPQHF. The variable domain in full, with the rest retrieved from reference TRBV28 and TRBJ1-5, is DVKVTQSSRYLVKRTGEKVFLECVQDMDHENMFWYRQDPGLGLRLIYFSYDVKMKEKGDIPEGYSVSREKKERFSLILESASTNQTSMYLCASSLLGAGNQPQHFGDGTRLSIL.

The chain couples TRBV10-3 to TRBJ2-1, with 10 bases aligning to TRBD2. V shed 10 bases and J 6 bases; nucleotides not matched to a gene: 9. CDR1 and CDR2 (germline): ENHRY, SYGVKD. The CDR3 extends over 14 amino acids. The CDR3 DNA sequence: TGTGCCACCGCACTAGCGGGGAACGTCAATGAGCAGTTCTTC. Residues: CATALAGNVNEQFF.

The V gene is TRBV15, the J gene TRBJ1-1, with unresolved D. V was pared by 4 bases and J by 6 bases, with 12 bases between. The CDR3 length is 13 residues. Germline CDR1 LNHNV, CDR2 YYDKDF (reference sequence). For the CDR3, the DNA is TGTGCCACCAGCACTACCCGCAGGTCTGAAGCTTTCTTT. Protein: CATSTTRRSEAFF.

The rearrangement joins TRBV25-1 to TRBJ2-4; TRBD2 matches 7 bases. The CDR3 consists of 15 residues. V lost 7 bases, J lost 0 bases, and 6 bases stayed unmatched. Germline CDR1 MGHDK, CDR2 SYGVNS. In DNA form, the CDR3 reads TGTGCCAGCACGCCGGCGGGGGTAGCCAAAAACATTCAGTACTTC. As protein: CASTPAGVAKNIQYF. Combining the CDR3 with reference TRBV25-1 and TRBJ2-4 gives the whole variable domain EADIYQTPRYLVIGTGKKITLECSQTMGHDKMYWYQQDPGMELHLIHYSYGVNSTEKGDLSSESTVSRIRTEHFPLTLESARPSHTSQYLCASTPAGVAKNIQYFGAGTRLSVL.

This chain uses TRBV6-5 with TRBJ1-4; unclear D gene. V lost 4 bases to trimming and J lost 0 bases, with 9 bases between them. Germline V CDR1 and CDR2: MNHEY, SVGAGI. This CDR3 contains 15 residues. The CDR3 sequence: CASSSAQATNEKLFF. In DNA form, the CDR3 reads TGTGCCAGCAGTTCAGCCCAGGCAACTAATGAAAAACTGTTTTTT.

CDR3 in amino acids: CASTISGDTGELFF. The CDR3 coding sequence is TGTGCCAGTACCATTAGCGGGGACACCGGGGAGCTGTTTTTT. V and J are TRBV19 and TRBJ2-2, with 8 bases aligning to TRBD2. CDR3 size: 14 residues. Trimming took 7 bases from V and 3 from J; bases not matched to a gene: 4. Germline CDR1 is LNHDA and CDR2 is SQIVND (reference sequence).

This chain uses TRBV2 with TRBJ2-1, with D possibly being TRBD2 (5 bases). V lost 3 bases, J lost 0 bases, and 12 bases lay in between. Germline lookup yields CDR1 SNHLY and CDR2 FYNNEI. The CDR3 contains 16 residues. DNA for the CDR3: TGTGCCAGCAGTGAGATCCGGGGTCCCTCCTACAATGAGCAGTTCTTC. Translation: CASSEIRGPSYNEQFF.

The genes are TRBV28 and TRBJ2-7; 7 bases map to TRBD2. CDR1 and CDR2 from the germline V gene are MDHEN and SYDVKM. V dropped 5 bases and J dropped 2; count of bases not matched to a gene: 6. This CDR3 has 14 residues. The CDR3 DNA sequence: TGTGCCAGCAGTCCCAGCGGGAACGCCTACGAGCAGTACTTC. This translates into CASSPSGNAYEQYF.

The chain uses TRBV5-1 and TRBJ2-1, with D possibly TRBD2 on 6 matching bases. Trimming removed 4 bases from V and 8 bases from J, with 10 bases in between. Germline CDR1 and CDR2: SGHRS and YFSETQ. This CDR3 comprises 12 residues. This CDR3 is CASSPGGDEQFF. For the CDR3, the DNA is TGCGCCAGCAGCCCTGGCGGGGATGAGCAGTTCTTC.

The V call is TRBV5-1, the J call TRBJ2-7; 7 positions match TRBD1. The CDR3 sequence is 16 residues long. CDR1 and CDR2 (germline): SGHRS, YFSETQ. Trimming removed 4 bases from V and 4 bases from J; junction bases left unmatched: 14. In nucleotides, the CDR3 is TGCGCCAGCAGCCCCGTTCCCGGGACAGAGGGATACGAGCAGTACTTC. This encodes CASSPVPGTEGYEQYF.

This chain connects TRBV30 to TRBJ2-2; D is uncertain. CDR1 is GTSNPN, CDR2 SVGIG, per germline (reference sequence). V lost 4 bases, J lost 3 bases, and 15 bases lay in between. The CDR3 covers 15 residues. CDR3 loop: CAWTQTKRDTGELFF. The CDR3 DNA follows: TGTGCCTGGACCCAAACCAAACGGGACACCGGGGAGCTGTTTTTT.

The V and J genes are TRBV6-1 and TRBJ2-3; D is undetermined. The CDR3 extends over 11 amino acids. Looked up from germline, CDR1 is MNHNS and CDR2 is SASEGT. Between the trimmed V and J ends, which lost 10 bases and 0 bases, there was a span of 5 bases. This CDR3 is CAILSTDTQYF. The CDR3 DNA sequence: TGTGCCATCCTGAGCACAGATACGCAGTATTTT.

V and J are TRBV11-2 and TRBJ2-7; 10 bases are a match to TRBD1. CDR1 and CDR2 (germline): SGHAT, FQNNGV. The CDR3 sequence is 14 residues long. V lost 1 base and J lost 4; bases outside the gene matches: 1. The CDR3 loop reads CASSLGQGAYEQYF. CDR3 bases: TGTGCCAGCAGCTTAGGACAGGGGGCGTACGAGCAGTACTTC.

The CDR3 nucleotides read TGTGCCAGCAGCTTAGCCGAGGGTAATGAAAAACTGTTTTTT. This encodes CASSLAEGNEKLFF. This chain links TRBV7-9 with TRBJ1-4; D is undetermined. The CDR3 spans 14 residues. With 0 bases removed from V and 4 bases from J, the gap between germline ends came to 6 bases. Germline assignment: CDR1 SEHNR and CDR2 FQNEAQ (reference sequence).

V and J are TRBV5-1 and TRBJ2-7; TRBD2 matches 8 bases. CDR3 length: 13 amino acids. Germline CDR1 SGHRS, CDR2 YFSETQ. Trimming cost V 3 bases and J 5 bases; bases outside gene matches: 4. CDR3 in amino acids: CASSWTGGNEQYF. The CDR3 bases are TGCGCCAGCAGCTGGACGGGGGGGAACGAGCAGTACTTC.

The chain joins TRBV30 to TRBJ2-5; 9 nucleotides align to TRBD1. The better agreement between TRBJ2-7 and the DNA end casts doubt on the J call. CDR3 size: 13 residues. The germline V gene has CDR1 GTSNPN and CDR2 SVGIG (reference sequence). The CDR3 bases are TGTGCCTGGAGCCGGGACAGGGCGGGCGAGCAGTACTTC. It is translated as CAWSRDRAGEQYF.